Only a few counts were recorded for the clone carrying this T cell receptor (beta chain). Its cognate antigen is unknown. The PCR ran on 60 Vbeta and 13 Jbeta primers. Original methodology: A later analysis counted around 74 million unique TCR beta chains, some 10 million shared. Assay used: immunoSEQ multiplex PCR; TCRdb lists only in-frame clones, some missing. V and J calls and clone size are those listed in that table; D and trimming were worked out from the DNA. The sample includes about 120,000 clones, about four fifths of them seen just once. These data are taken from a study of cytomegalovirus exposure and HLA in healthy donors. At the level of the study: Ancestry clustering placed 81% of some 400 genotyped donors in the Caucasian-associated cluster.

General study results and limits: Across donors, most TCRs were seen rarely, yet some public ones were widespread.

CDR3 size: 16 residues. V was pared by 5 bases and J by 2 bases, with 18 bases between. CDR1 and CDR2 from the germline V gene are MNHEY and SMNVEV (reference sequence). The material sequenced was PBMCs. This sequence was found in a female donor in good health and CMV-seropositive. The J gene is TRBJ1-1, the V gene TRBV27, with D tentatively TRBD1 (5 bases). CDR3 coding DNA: TGTGCCAGCAGTCTCCGTCAGGGCGGGATCAACACTGAAGCTTTCTTT. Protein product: CASSLRQGGINTEAFF.